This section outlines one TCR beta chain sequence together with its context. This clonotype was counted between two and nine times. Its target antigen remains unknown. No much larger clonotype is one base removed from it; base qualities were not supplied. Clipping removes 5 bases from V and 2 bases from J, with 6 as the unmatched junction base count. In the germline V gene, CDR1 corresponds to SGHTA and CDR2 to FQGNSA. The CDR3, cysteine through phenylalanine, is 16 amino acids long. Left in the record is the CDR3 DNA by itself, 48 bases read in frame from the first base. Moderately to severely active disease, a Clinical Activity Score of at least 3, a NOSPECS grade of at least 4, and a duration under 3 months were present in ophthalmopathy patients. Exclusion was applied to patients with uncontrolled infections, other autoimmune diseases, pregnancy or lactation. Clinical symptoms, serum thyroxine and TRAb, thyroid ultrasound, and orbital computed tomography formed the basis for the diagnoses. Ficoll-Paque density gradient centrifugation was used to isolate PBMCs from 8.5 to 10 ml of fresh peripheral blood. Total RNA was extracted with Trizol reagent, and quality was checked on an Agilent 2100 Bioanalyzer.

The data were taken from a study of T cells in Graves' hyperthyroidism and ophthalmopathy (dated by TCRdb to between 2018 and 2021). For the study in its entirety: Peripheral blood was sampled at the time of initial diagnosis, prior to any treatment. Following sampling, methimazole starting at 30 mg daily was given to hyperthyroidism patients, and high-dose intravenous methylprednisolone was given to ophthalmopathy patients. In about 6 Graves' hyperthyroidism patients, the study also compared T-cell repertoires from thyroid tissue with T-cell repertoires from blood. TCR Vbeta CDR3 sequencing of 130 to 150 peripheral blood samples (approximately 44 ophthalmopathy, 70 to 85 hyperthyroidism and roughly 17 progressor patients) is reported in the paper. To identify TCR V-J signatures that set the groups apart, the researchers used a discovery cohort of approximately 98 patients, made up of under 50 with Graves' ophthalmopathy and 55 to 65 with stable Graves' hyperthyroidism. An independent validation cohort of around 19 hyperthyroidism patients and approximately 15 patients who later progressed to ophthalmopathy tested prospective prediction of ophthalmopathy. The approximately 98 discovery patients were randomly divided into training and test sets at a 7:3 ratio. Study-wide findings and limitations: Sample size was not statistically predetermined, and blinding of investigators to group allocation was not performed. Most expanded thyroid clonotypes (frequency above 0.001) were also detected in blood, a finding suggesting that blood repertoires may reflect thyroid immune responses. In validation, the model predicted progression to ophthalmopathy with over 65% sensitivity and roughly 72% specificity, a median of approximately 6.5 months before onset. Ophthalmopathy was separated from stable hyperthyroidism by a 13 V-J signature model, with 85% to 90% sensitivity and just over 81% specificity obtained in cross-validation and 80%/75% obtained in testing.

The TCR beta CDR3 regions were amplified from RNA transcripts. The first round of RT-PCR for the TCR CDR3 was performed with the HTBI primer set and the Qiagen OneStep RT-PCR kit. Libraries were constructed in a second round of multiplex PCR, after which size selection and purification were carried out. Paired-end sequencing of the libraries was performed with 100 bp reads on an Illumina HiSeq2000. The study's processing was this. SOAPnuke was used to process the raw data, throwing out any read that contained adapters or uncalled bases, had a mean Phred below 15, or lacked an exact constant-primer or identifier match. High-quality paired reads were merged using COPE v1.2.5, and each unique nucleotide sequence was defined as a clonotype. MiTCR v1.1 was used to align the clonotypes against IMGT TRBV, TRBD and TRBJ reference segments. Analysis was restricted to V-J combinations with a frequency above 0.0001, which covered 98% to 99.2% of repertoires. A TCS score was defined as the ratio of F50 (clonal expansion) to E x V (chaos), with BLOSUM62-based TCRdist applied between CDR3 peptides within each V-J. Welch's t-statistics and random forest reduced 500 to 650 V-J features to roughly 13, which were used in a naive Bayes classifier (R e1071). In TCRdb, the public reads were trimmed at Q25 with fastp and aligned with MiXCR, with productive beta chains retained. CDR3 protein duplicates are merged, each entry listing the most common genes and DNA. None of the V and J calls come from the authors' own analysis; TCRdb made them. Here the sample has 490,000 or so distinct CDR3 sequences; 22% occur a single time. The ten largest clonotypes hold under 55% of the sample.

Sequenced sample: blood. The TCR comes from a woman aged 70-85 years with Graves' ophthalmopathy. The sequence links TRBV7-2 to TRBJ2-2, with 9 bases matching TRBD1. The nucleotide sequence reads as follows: TGTGCCAGCAGCGTGGGGACAGGGCCTAACACCGGGGAGCTGTTTTTT. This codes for CASSVGTGPNTGELFF. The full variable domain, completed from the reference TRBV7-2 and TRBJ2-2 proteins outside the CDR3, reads GAGVSQSPSNKVTEKGKDVELRCDPISGHTALYWYRQSLGQGLEFLIYFQGNSAPDKSGLPSDRFSAERTGGSVSTLTIQRTQQEDSAVYLCASSVGTGPNTGELFFGEGSRLTVL.